A selection of T cell receptor beta chains follows, all from one sample in a study of cytomegalovirus exposure and HLA in healthy donors. Assay: immunoSEQ multiplex PCR; the TCRdb copy retains only in-frame clones and omits some. The repertoire has around 100,000 clones, around 69% of them found once; the top ten carry about 3.9%. Source material: PBMCs. The receptors come from a man under 40 in good health and CMV-seronegative. CDR3s include the opening cysteine and the closing phenylalanine or tryptophan. Fields, in order: D gene, J gene, V gene, CDR3 length, clone size, CDR3 protein, CDR3 DNA. A D gene is named only where the DNA matches it firmly. Expanded clones are given a class, and other clones once, few, many or no size at all.

>.|TRBJ2-7|TRBV18|13|.
CASSPANNYEQYF
TGTGCCAGCTCACCGGCCAATAACTACGAGCAGTACTTC
>.|TRBJ2-3|TRBV27|16|few
CASSLFPRTNTDTQYF
TGTGCCAGCAGTTTATTCCCCCGGACAAACACAGATACGCAGTATTTT
>TRBD2|TRBJ2-1|TRBV27|16|few
CASSSPQRERYNEQFF
TGTGCCAGCAGTTCCCCCCAGCGGGAGAGATACAATGAGCAGTTCTTC
>TRBD2|TRBJ2-1|TRBV2|14|.
CASSSSGRSNEQFF
TGTGCCAGCAGTTCTAGCGGGAGGTCGAATGAGCAGTTCTTC
>TRBD1|TRBJ1-2|TRBV5-1|15|.
CASSPGQVTNYGYTF
TGCGCCAGCAGCCCGGGACAGGTCACGAATTATGGCTACACCTTC
>.|TRBJ2-5|TRBV15|16|few
CATSLTLGTGSETQYF
TGTGCCACCAGCCTAACCCTGGGAACCGGGAGTGAGACCCAGTACTTC
>.|TRBJ2-1|TRBV7-2|16|.
CASSLRQSPHYNEQFF
TGTGCCAGCAGCTTACGACAAAGCCCCCACTACAATGAGCAGTTCTTC
>.|TRBJ2-7|TRBV7-3|15|once
CASSLGGGTNYEQYF
TGTGCCAGCAGCTTAGGTGGCGGGACGAACTACGAGCAGTACTTC
>TRBD2|TRBJ2-1|TRBV5-1|16|.
CASSPGLAGAGNEQFF
TGCGCCAGCAGCCCAGGTCTAGCGGGAGCAGGCAATGAGCAGTTCTTC
>TRBD1|TRBJ1-5|TRBV23-1|14|few
CARRTGDNNQPQHF
TGCGCCAGGAGAACAGGGGACAACAATCAGCCCCAGCATTTT
>.|TRBJ2-7|TRBV20-1|11|.
CSAERRKEQYF
TGCAGTGCAGAGCGACGAAAGGAGCAGTACTTC
>.|TRBJ2-1|TRBV28|14|.
CASFRSGSYNEQFF
TGTGCCAGTTTTAGGAGCGGCTCCTACAATGAGCAGTTCTTC
>.|TRBJ1-1|TRBV2|11|.
CANHERTEAFF
TGTGCCAACCACGAGCGCACTGAAGCTTTCTTT
>.|TRBJ2-7|TRBV19|12|.
CASSSGIYEQYF
TGTGCCAGTAGTAGCGGGATCTACGAGCAGTACTTC
>TRBD1|TRBJ2-4|TRBV7-2|14|.
CASRAGTGSNIQYF
TGTGCCAGCAGGGCGGGGACAGGGTCGAACATTCAGTACTTC
>TRBD2|TRBJ2-3|TRBV7-2|16|.
CASSLGLSGGLDTQYF
TGTGCCAGCAGCTTAGGCTTGAGCGGGGGGTTAGATACGCAGTATTTT
>.|TRBJ2-7|TRBV27|16|few
CASSLRPGTISLGQYF
TGTGCCAGCAGTTTACGTCCCGGGACAATCTCCCTAGGGCAGTACTTC
>.|TRBJ1-1|TRBV27|13|.
CASRKTENTEAFF
TGTGCCAGCAGGAAGACAGAAAACACTGAAGCTTTCTTT
>.|TRBJ1-3|TRBV23-1|19|.
CASSLTQVGEDLSGNTIYF
TGCGCCAGCAGTCTAACTCAGGTAGGGGAGGACCTCTCTGGAAACACCATATATTTT
>.|TRBJ2-3|TRBV5-4|16|once
CASSLAGSASPDTQYF
TGTGCCAGCAGCTTGGCCGGTTCTGCTAGCCCAGATACGCAGTATTTT
>TRBD1|TRBJ2-5|TRBV5-1|14|.
CASTRDRREETQYF
TGCGCCAGCACCAGGGACAGGCGTGAAGAGACCCAGTACTTC
>TRBD2|TRBJ2-5|TRBV2|16|.
CASSEQGREGRETQYF
TGTGCCAGCAGTGAACAGGGGCGGGAGGGCCGAGAGACCCAGTACTTC
>TRBD2|TRBJ2-3|TRBV5-1|15|.
CASKTSGTNTDTQYF
TGCGCCAGCAAGACTAGCGGGACCAACACAGATACGCAGTATTTT
>TRBD1|TRBJ1-2|TRBV30|14|.
CAWTVTGGTYGYTF
TGTGCCTGGACCGTGACAGGGGGCACCTATGGCTACACCTTC
>.|TRBJ1-2|TRBV5-4|13|.
CASSLVAGDGYTF
TGTGCCAGCAGCTTGGTCGCCGGGGATGGCTACACCTTC
>TRBD1|TRBJ2-1|TRBV29-1|12|once
CSAGTGRHEQFF
TGCAGCGCAGGGACAGGGAGGCATGAGCAGTTCTTC
>.|TRBJ1-1|TRBV25-1|15|.
CASSPAGTTNTEAFF
TGTGCCAGCAGTCCAGCCGGGACAACGAACACTGAAGCTTTCTTT
>.|TRBJ2-5|TRBV11-2|14|once
CASSFRRPQETQYF
TGTGCCAGCAGCTTTCGGAGACCCCAAGAGACCCAGTACTTC
>.|TRBJ1-3|TRBV13|16|.
CASSLGGSRRGNTIYF
TGTGCCAGCAGCTTAGGGGGCTCAAGACGGGGAAACACCATATATTTT
>.|TRBJ1-3|TRBV21-1|21|.
CASSSLHGTGDTLSPGNTIYF
TGTGCCAGCAGCAGCCTACATGGGACAGGAGATACTCTGAGCCCTGGAAACACCATATATTTT
>TRBD1|TRBJ2-5|TRBV10-2|15|.
CASSPPGGGGETQYF
TGCGCCAGCAGTCCTCCAGGGGGCGGCGGGGAGACCCAGTACTTC
>.|TRBJ1-1|TRBV6-4|13|.
CASSVSSTTEAFF
TGTGCCAGCAGTGTGTCTTCTACGACTGAAGCTTTCTTT
>TRBD1|TRBJ1-2|TRBV30|13|.
CAWSRDRPYGYTF
TGTGCCTGGAGTAGGGACAGGCCATATGGCTACACCTTC
>TRBD1|TRBJ1-1|TRBV9|14|few
CASSPLTGGTEAFF
TGTGCCAGCAGCCCGTTAACAGGGGGCACTGAAGCTTTCTTT
>.|TRBJ2-7|TRBV5-1|11|.
CASSRTGEQYF
TGCGCCAGCAGCCGCACGGGCGAGCAGTACTTC
>TRBD1|TRBJ2-7|TRBV6-1|14|.
CASSGVWQGAEQYF
TGTGCCAGCAGTGGGGTATGGCAGGGGGCCGAGCAGTACTTC
>.|TRBJ2-7|TRBV11-3|14|.
CASSLEGHAYEQYF
TGTGCCAGCAGCTTAGAAGGACACGCCTACGAGCAGTACTTC
>TRBD2|TRBJ2-1|TRBV7-3|18|.
CASSPGLAGGRAYNEQFF
TGTGCCAGCAGCCCCGGACTAGCGGGAGGAAGGGCCTACAATGAGCAGTTCTTC
>.|TRBJ1-2|TRBV28|12|.
CASRSGAHGYTF
TGTGCCAGCAGGTCAGGGGCCCATGGCTACACCTTC
>.|TRBJ1-1|TRBV13|13|.
CASSQGTNTEAFF
TGTGCCAGCTCGCAGGGTACGAACACTGAAGCTTTCTTT